This T cell receptor beta chain was found in a study of early T cells in non-severe SARS-CoV-2 infection. TCRdb called the 5' RACE reads again in MiXCR, with one record for every CDR3 protein. Here the sample spans 70,000 to 75,000 distinct CDR3 sequences, roughly 12% being singletons. This clonotype was observed a few times. V lost 0 bases and J lost 7; bases outside the gene matches: 2. The CDR3 spans 14 residues. Looked up from germline, CDR1 is ENHRY and CDR2 is SYGVKD. The TCR originated in an adult who was a healthcare worker with PCR-confirmed SARS-CoV-2 infection or an uninfected control (not recorded which). Sequencing input: whole blood. V and J are TRBV10-3 and TRBJ2-1; 8 bases are a match to TRBD1. The CDR3 nucleotides read TGTGCCATCAGTGAGTCCACAGGGGGTAATGAGCAGTTCTTC. The encoded protein is CAISESTGGNEQFF.